Shown below are 26 T cell receptor beta chains from a single sample sequenced in a study of blood T cell repertoires in COVID-19. The table came from immunoSEQ multiplex PCR; TCRdb's copy has only in-frame clones and leaves some out. The sample has 150,000 to 200,000 clones, 85% to 90% seen once. Specimen: peripheral blood. These receptors all stem from a woman aged 55-70 years with acute or convalescent COVID-19.

The CDR3 here is CASSEYGDSGGYTF. In nucleotides, the CDR3 is TGTGCCAGCAGTGAATACGGGGACAGCGGGGGCTACACCTTC. The chain employs TRBV25-1 and TRBJ1-2, with 7 bases matching TRBD1. CDR1 is MGHDK and CDR2 is SYGVNS in the germline V gene. V dropped 0 bases and J dropped 8; count of bases not matched to a gene: 6. The length of the CDR3 is 14 residues.

The V call is TRBV28, the J call TRBJ1-1; maybe TRBD1 (6 bases). CDR1 is MDHEN and CDR2 is SYDVKM in the germline V gene. V lost 4 bases, J lost 8 bases, and 8 bases lay in between. The CDR3 consists of 11 residues. The CDR3 region is CASSSDREAFF. The CDR3 bases are TGTGCCAGCAGTTCTGACAGGGAAGCTTTCTTT.

The chain joins TRBV28 to TRBJ2-1; D possibly corresponds to TRBD2 (6 bases). The V end lost 5 bases, the J end lost 5 bases, and 13 bases lay between the germline ends. The CDR3 extends over 14 amino acids. CDR1 and CDR2 (germline): MDHEN, SYDVKM. The CDR3 region has the DNA TGTGCCAGCAGTCCTCATTCGGGGGACAATGAGCAGTTCTTC. Translating gives CASSPHSGDNEQFF.

The table lists this clone with a count of one. The gene calls are TRBV11-2 and TRBJ1-2; tentative D call: TRBD1 (6 bases). Trimming shortened V by 4 bases and J by 3 bases, and 21 bases separated the two germline ends. Germline V gene sequence: CDR1 SGHAT, CDR2 FQNNGV. The CDR3 is 17 amino acids. The CDR3 nucleotides are TGTGCCAGCAGCTCCCTCCGGAGGCAGGGGAATCACTATGGCTACACCTTC. This codes for CASSSLRRQGNHYGYTF.

J is TRBJ2-7 and V is TRBV28; 7 bases line up with TRBD1. This CDR3 has 12 amino acids. The germline V gene has CDR1 MDHEN and CDR2 SYDVKM. Germline trimming cut 5 bases from V and 11 bases from J; bases unmatched to any gene: 9. The CDR3 loop reads CASSPLTQGKYF. The DNA of the CDR3 is TGTGCCAGCAGTCCCCTCACACAGGGGAAGTACTTC.

This sequence joins TRBV6-5 and TRBJ2-3, with D unclear. This CDR3 has 10 amino acids. Germline lookup yields CDR1 MNHEY and CDR2 SVGAGI. Between the trimmed V and J ends, which lost 6 bases and 6 bases, there was a span of 4 bases. In DNA form, the CDR3 reads TGTGCCAGCAGCGGGGATACGCAGTATTTT. It encodes CASSGDTQYF.

Here the CDR3 reads CASSLTKQGKLFF. The CDR3 DNA reads as TGTGCCAGCAGCTTAACGAAACAGGGGAAACTGTTTTTT. V and J are TRBV7-3 and TRBJ1-4; TRBD1 matches 7 bases. This CDR3 has 13 amino acids. Germline values: CDR1 SGHTA, CDR2 FQGTGA. The V segment lost 0 bases and the J segment 11 bases; nucleotides outside the gene matches: 3. The full variable domain, its missing parts supplied by reference TRBV7-3 and TRBJ1-4, is GAGVSQTPSNKVTEKGKYVELRCDPISGHTALYWYRQSLGQGPEFLIYFQGTGAADDSGLPNDRFFAVRPEGSVSTLKIQRTERGDSAVYLCASSLTKQGKLFFGSGTQLSVL.

The V and J genes are TRBV27 and TRBJ1-2; D may be TRBD1 (6 bases). Deletions cut 5 bases from V and 0 bases from J, with 16 bases between. The CDR3 runs 16 residues. CDR1 is MNHEY and CDR2 is SMNVEV in the germline V gene (reference sequence). This CDR3 reads CASSPSWTASNYGYTF. CDR3 DNA sequence: TGTGCCAGCAGTCCCTCATGGACAGCCTCTAACTATGGCTACACCTTC.

The chain recombines TRBV28 with TRBJ2-6; no definite D call. Germline CDR1 and CDR2: MDHEN and SYDVKM. CDR3 size: 15 residues. The V end was cut by 3 bases, the J end by 2 bases, with 8 bases between. The CDR3 DNA sequence: TGTGCCAGCAGTTTCCCCTCAGCTGGGGCCAACGTCCTGACTTTC. This gives the protein CASSFPSAGANVLTF. The full variable domain, rest sourced from reference TRBV28 and TRBJ2-6, is DVKVTQSSRYLVKRTGEKVFLECVQDMDHENMFWYRQDPGLGLRLIYFSYDVKMKEKGDIPEGYSVSREKKERFSLILESASTNQTSMYLCASSFPSAGANVLTFGAGSRLTVL.

The chain links TRBV6-1 to TRBJ2-5; tentative D call: TRBD1 (6 bases). The CDR3 totals 11 residues. Trimming took 2 bases from V and 12 from J, leaving 10 bases between them. Germline lookup yields CDR1 MNHNS and CDR2 SASEGT. CDR3 in amino acids: CASSERDTKYF. CDR3 nucleotides: TGTGCCAGCAGTGAACGGGACACCAAGTACTTC.

Here the CDR3 reads CASGQARNYGYTF. In DNA, the CDR3 is TGTGCCAGTGGACAGGCGAGAAACTATGGCTACACCTTC. The chain employs TRBV2 and TRBJ1-2; 7 positions match TRBD1. Germline CDR1 and CDR2: SNHLY and FYNNEI. The CDR3 totals 13 residues. Unmatched junction bases numbered 6, after V lost 9 bases and J lost 2 bases.

This clone has more than one count but fewer than ten. The chain joins TRBV19 to TRBJ1-6; D remains ambiguous. The CDR3 has 14 residues. V lost 9 bases, J lost 7 bases, and 16 bases lay in between. Germline assignment: CDR1 LNHDA and CDR2 SQIVND (reference sequence). CDR3 bases: TGTGCCAGCCAGACAAATTCCTTAAATTCACCCCTCCACTTT. This sequence encodes CASQTNSLNSPLHF.

In this sample, this clone turned up once. The chain recombines TRBV6-5 with TRBJ1-1; D uncertain. V was cut by 6 bases and J by 1 base, with 12 bases left in between. There are 14 residues in the CDR3. Germline V gene sequence: CDR1 MNHEY, CDR2 SVGAGI. The DNA for the CDR3 is TGTGCCAGCAGGAGGGATATGGCGAACACTGAAGCTTTCTTT. Amino acid sequence: CASRRDMANTEAFF.

The chain couples TRBV19 to TRBJ1-5, with D perhaps TRBD1 (5 bases). V was clipped by 6 bases and J by 0 bases, with 12 bases between them. Germline loops: CDR1 LNHDA, CDR2 SQIVND (reference sequence). The CDR3 totals 15 residues. The CDR3 sequence is CASSPPGNSNQPQHF. CDR3 bases: TGTGCCAGTAGCCCCCCAGGGAATAGCAATCAGCCCCAGCATTTT.

The sample holds a few counts of this clone. This sequence joins TRBV29-1 and TRBJ1-2; TRBD1 is a possible D gene (5 bases). This CDR3 spans 12 amino acids. Germline V gene lookup returns CDR1 SQVTM and CDR2 ANQGSEA. The V end lost 5 bases, the J end lost 8 bases, and 15 bases lay between the germline ends. CDR3 loop: CSVTRASGGYTF. CDR3 DNA: TGCAGCGTTACCAGGGCCTCTGGGGGCTACACCTTC. Full variable domain (missing parts from reference TRBV29-1 and TRBJ1-2): SAVISQKPSRDICQRGTSLTIQCQVDSQVTMMFWYRQQPGQSLTLIATANQGSEATYESGFVIDKFPISRPNLTFSTLTVSNMSPEDSSIYLCSVTRASGGYTFGSGTRLTVV.

The chain recombines TRBV18 with TRBJ2-1, with 11 bases lining up with TRBD2. The CDR3 is 15 amino acids. Germline values: CDR1 KGHSH, CDR2 LQKENI. The trim removed 4 bases at V and 6 bases at J, leaving 5 bases unmatched. Here the CDR3 DNA reads TGTGCCAGCTCACTAGCGGGAGGGCTCCCCAATGAGCAGTTCTTC. It codes for CASSLAGGLPNEQFF.

The rearrangement joins TRBV5-1 to TRBJ2-4; 8 nucleotides agree with TRBD2. V shed 4 bases, J shed 6 bases, and the junction held 15 bases outside the gene matches. This CDR3 contains 17 residues. Germline assignment: CDR1 SGHRS and CDR2 YFSETQ. DNA of the CDR3: TGCGCCAGCAGCCCGGGGGGGCGAGCGGCCTGGGGAAACATTCAGTACTTC. Its protein is CASSPGGRAAWGNIQYF.

The chain uses TRBV7-6 and TRBJ2-3; TRBD2 agrees at 7 bases. Per the germline V gene, CDR1 is SGHVS and CDR2 is FNYEAQ. With V trimmed by 4 bases and J by 10 bases, 14 bases remained unmatched. The CDR3 contains 15 residues. In DNA form, the CDR3 reads TGTGCCAGCAGCTCCGAGCTCGGGACTACTACTCCGCAGTATTTT. Protein product: CASSSELGTTTPQYF. The complete variable domain, with remaining parts taken from reference TRBV7-6 and TRBJ2-3, reads GAGVSQSPRYKVTKRGQDVALRCDPISGHVSLYWYRQALGQGPEFLTYFNYEAQQDKSGLPNDRFSAERPEGSISTLTIQRTEQRDSAMYRCASSSELGTTTPQYFGPGTRLTVL.

V is TRBV30 and J is TRBJ2-3; 8 positions agree with TRBD2. The CDR3 totals 14 residues. The trim removed 4 bases at V and 4 bases at J, leaving 7 bases unmatched. Germline values: CDR1 GTSNPN, CDR2 SVGIG (reference sequence). The CDR3 DNA reads as TGTGCCTGGAACGGACTAGCAATCGCAGATACGCAGTATTTT. The encoded protein is CAWNGLAIADTQYF.

This clone was detected once. The chain recombines TRBV2 with TRBJ1-1; D is undetermined. V dropped 7 bases and J dropped 3 bases, with 12 bases sitting between them. Germline CDR1 and CDR2: SNHLY and FYNNEI. The CDR3 spans 13 residues. Here the CDR3 reads CASIGLVYTEAFF. The CDR3 nucleotides read TGTGCCAGCATCGGTCTCGTATACACTGAAGCTTTCTTT.

The chain carries TRBV15 and TRBJ1-4; 7 bases map to TRBD1. Germline V CDR1 and CDR2: LNHNV, YYDKDF (reference sequence). The CDR3 has 15 amino acids. Trimming at V came to 5 bases and at J to 8 bases, leaving 11 bases not matched to a gene. The CDR3 nucleotides read TGTGCCACCAGCCCAACGGGACAGCGAGAAGAAAAACTGTTTTTT. This codes for CATSPTGQREEKLFF. The variable domain in full, with the rest retrieved from reference TRBV15 and TRBJ1-4, is DAMVIQNPRYQVTQFGKPVTLSCSQTLNHNVMYWYQQKSSQAPKLLFHYYDKDFNNEADTPDNFQSRRPNTSFCFLDIRSPGLGDTAMYLCATSPTGQREEKLFFGSGTQLSVL.

This chain links TRBV15 with TRBJ2-1, with 8 bases fitting TRBD2. The CDR3 contains 15 residues. From germline, CDR1 is LNHNV and CDR2 YYDKDF (reference sequence). V lost 2 bases and J lost 3; bases outside the gene matches: 3. The CDR3 sequence: CATSRLAGSYNEQFF. The CDR3 nucleotides are TGTGCCACCAGCAGACTAGCGGGCAGCTACAATGAGCAGTTCTTC.

This chain uses TRBV28 with TRBJ2-7, with 11 bases identical to TRBD1. The germline V gene encodes CDR1 MDHEN and CDR2 SYDVKM. V gave up 7 bases and J gave up 0 bases; unmatched junction bases: 2. This CDR3 contains 14 residues. CDR3 nucleotide sequence: TGTGCCAGCACCGGGACAGGGGGCTCCTACGAGCAGTACTTC. Its translation is CASTGTGGSYEQYF.

The V and J genes are TRBV25-1 and TRBJ2-1; D might be TRBD2 (5 bases). Germline V lookup: CDR1 MGHDK, CDR2 SYGVNS. The CDR3 extends over 16 amino acids. The V end lost 2 bases, the J end lost 5 bases, and 16 bases lay between the germline ends. CDR3 DNA sequence: TGTGCCAGCAGTGAACGTGGGAGCGCAATCAACAATGAGCAGTTCTTC. Its protein product is CASSERGSAINNEQFF.

V gene TRBV6-5 combines with J gene TRBJ2-5; D might be TRBD2 (5 bases). V lost 5 bases, J lost 2 bases, and 9 bases lay in between. Germline loops: CDR1 MNHEY, CDR2 SVGAGI. The length of the CDR3 is 13 residues. The DNA for the CDR3 is TGTGCCAGCAGTCGGACTCTACAAGAGACCCAGTACTTC. Translation gives CASSRTLQETQYF.

V is TRBV7-2 and J is TRBJ1-2, with D unresolved. Trimming cost V 5 bases and J 8 bases, with 15 bases left between them. This CDR3 spans 13 amino acids. Germline CDR1 SGHTA, CDR2 FQGNSA. CDR3 residues: CASSPGFSGGYTF. The CDR3 region has the DNA TGTGCCAGCAGCCCCGGTTTTTCGGGGGGCTACACCTTC.